The 23 T cell receptor beta chains below all came from one sample that was sequenced in a study of blood T cell repertoires in COVID-19 (dated by TCRdb to the early 2020s). Preparation of the library involved the immunoSEQ multiplex PCR assay. TCRdb took over this immuneACCESS table, retaining in-frame rearrangements with V and J assigned. Such tables are incomplete; in checked studies, under half of the missing clones stem from an unresolved V gene, and the remainder is unexplained. Here the sample has about 480,000 clones; roughly 90% occur a single time. Of the sample, 1.8% falls within the top ten clones. Specimen: PBMCs or T cells enriched from blood (not recorded which). The receptors come from a woman aged 40 to 49 who had recovered from COVID-19.

The chain joins TRBV7-9 to TRBJ1-1; TRBD1 might be the D (5 bases). Germline V gene data show CDR1 as SEHNR and CDR2 as FQNEAQ (reference sequence). The CDR3 extends over 12 amino acids. The germline V and J ends were trimmed by 5 bases and 10 bases, with 14 bases remaining between them. As DNA, the CDR3 is TGTGCCAGCAGCCCCAGGGATTCGGGAGCTTTCTTT. Translation gives CASSPRDSGAFF.

The rearrangement uses TRBV19 and TRBJ1-1; no definite D call. This CDR3 contains 13 residues. Germline V gene lookup returns CDR1 LNHDA and CDR2 SQIVND (reference sequence). V was trimmed by 6 bases and J by 7 bases, leaving 15 bases between them. CDR3: CASSQTPSIEAFF. The CDR3 nucleotides are TGTGCCAGTAGCCAAACACCATCGATTGAAGCTTTCTTT.

The V and J genes are TRBV4-1 and TRBJ2-3; TRBD2 matches at 12 bases. Germline V gene sequence: CDR1 MGHRA, CDR2 YSYEKL. This CDR3 is built from 16 residues. J was trimmed by 6 bases and V by 4 bases; bases with no gene match: 8. The CDR3 sequence is CASSPMTSGRTDTQYF. In DNA form, the CDR3 reads TGCGCCAGCAGCCCTATGACTAGCGGGAGAACGGATACGCAGTATTTT.

This CDR3 is CATGLAGGPDEQYF. Written as DNA, the CDR3 is TGTGCCACGGGACTAGCGGGAGGGCCCGACGAGCAGTACTTC. J is TRBJ2-7 and V is TRBV3-1 (or the pseudogene TRBV3-2), with 16 nucleotides matching TRBD2. The V segment lost 10 bases and the J segment 5 bases; nucleotides outside the gene matches: 5. This CDR3 spans 14 amino acids. From germline, CDR1 is LGHDT and CDR2 YNNKEL (reference sequence).

The chain uses TRBV9 and TRBJ1-1; D is ambiguous. The germline V and J ends were trimmed by 0 bases and 4 bases, with 13 bases remaining between them. Germline V CDR1 and CDR2: SGDLS, YYNGEE. The CDR3 runs to 15 residues. The CDR3 here is CASSVGPERVTEAFF. In nucleotides, the CDR3 is TGTGCCAGCAGCGTAGGACCTGAGAGGGTCACTGAAGCTTTCTTT.

The CDR3 spells CASSLRRDSYEQYF. CDR3 in DNA: TGTGCCAGCAGCCTCAGACGGGACTCCTACGAGCAGTACTTC. The rearrangement uses TRBV7-2 and TRBJ2-7; the D gene is possibly TRBD2 (5 bases). Per germline, CDR1 SGHTA and CDR2 FQGNSA. The ends were cut back, 5 bases at V and 0 bases at J, with 11 bases in the middle. CDR3 length equals 14 residues.

The V and J genes are TRBV7-2 and TRBJ1-2; D is perhaps TRBD1 (5 bases). The V and J ends lost 1 base and 5 bases respectively, with 17 bases between them. The CDR3 is made up of 16 amino acids. CDR1 and CDR2 (germline): SGHTA, FQGNSA. The CDR3 coding sequence is TGTGCCAGCAGCTTAGTGGGTGGCAGGGCGGCATATGGCTACACCTTC. Protein product: CASSLVGGRAAYGYTF.

The chain uses TRBV5-1 and TRBJ1-1; D remains ambiguous. Germline-derived CDR1 and CDR2 are SGHRS and YFSETQ. Trimming cost V 5 bases and J 1 base, with 9 bases left between them. The CDR3 consists of 13 residues. The CDR3 here is CASRGEPNTEAFF. CDR3 in DNA: TGCGCCAGCAGGGGCGAACCGAACACTGAAGCTTTCTTT.

The chain joins TRBV19 to TRBJ1-5, with TRBD1 identical over 7 bases. The CDR3 length is 16 residues. Germline V CDR1 and CDR2: LNHDA, SQIVND (reference sequence). V shed 7 bases and J 1 base; nucleotides not matched to a gene: 10. The CDR3 region has the DNA TGTGCCAGTAAGGACTCAGGGGGGAGGAGCAATCAGCCCCAGCATTTT. It translates to CASKDSGGRSNQPQHF.

This rearrangement joins TRBV3-1 (or the pseudogene TRBV3-2) to TRBJ2-1; unclear D gene. This CDR3 has 15 amino acids. V was clipped by 0 bases and J by 6 bases, with 12 bases between them. Germline values: CDR1 LGHDT, CDR2 YNNKEL (reference sequence). The CDR3 region has the DNA TGTGCCAGCAGCCAAGAGCGGCTAATCTTCAATGAGCAGTTCTTC. Its protein is CASSQERLIFNEQFF.

Only one count was recorded for this clone. The V gene is TRBV30, the J gene TRBJ1-1; TRBD1 matches 10 bases. The germline CDR1 and CDR2 sequences are GTSNPN and SVGIG (reference sequence). The CDR3 sequence is 15 residues long. Germline trimming cut 2 bases from V and 4 bases from J; bases unmatched to any gene: 7. The CDR3 loop reads CAWSRQGAWGTEAFF. As DNA, the CDR3 is TGTGCCTGGAGTCGACAGGGGGCCTGGGGCACTGAAGCTTTCTTT.

This rearrangement joins TRBV7-6 to TRBJ2-5; D is unclear. Between the trimmed V and J ends, which lost 2 bases and 0 bases, there was a span of 4 bases. Germline V gene data show CDR1 as SGHVS and CDR2 as FNYEAQ. This CDR3 is built from 13 residues. CDR3 protein: CASSLTNQETQYF. CDR3 DNA: TGTGCCAGCAGCTTAACTAACCAAGAGACCCAGTACTTC. Together with reference TRBV7-6 and TRBJ2-5, the CDR3 gives the full variable domain: GAGVSQSPRYKVTKRGQDVALRCDPISGHVSLYWYRQALGQGPEFLTYFNYEAQQDKSGLPNDRFSAERPEGSISTLTIQRTEQRDSAMYRCASSLTNQETQYFGPGTRLLVL.

This clone was seen just once. V gene TRBV6-5 combines with J gene TRBJ1-5; 7 nucleotides align to TRBD1. V trimming: 7 bases; J trimming: 6 bases; junction bases outside the gene matches: 6. The CDR3 extends over 13 amino acids. Germline assignment: CDR1 MNHEY and CDR2 SVGAGI. DNA for the CDR3: TGTGCCAGCATATCGGGACAGCCTCAGCCCCAGCATTTT. Its translation is CASISGQPQPQHF.

V is TRBV9 and J is TRBJ2-1; TRBD2 aligns across 11 bases. The CDR3 runs 16 residues. Germline CDR1 SGDLS, CDR2 YYNGEE. V lost 3 bases, J lost 3 bases, and 5 bases stayed unmatched. In DNA, the CDR3 is TGTGCCAGCAGCGCGCCTAGCGGGAGGCTCTACAATGAGCAGTTCTTC. Protein: CASSAPSGRLYNEQFF. The whole variable domain, filled in from reference TRBV9 and TRBJ2-1, reads DSGVTQTPKHLITATGQRVTLRCSPRSGDLSVYWYQQSLDQGLQFLIQYYNGEERAKGNILERFSAQQFPDLHSELNLSSLELGDSALYFCASSAPSGRLYNEQFFGPGTRLTVL.

This chain uses TRBV21-1 with TRBJ2-1; TRBD1, the table's D call, lacks a check against the DNA. TRBV21-1 is noted as a pseudogene. The CDR3 is 18 amino acids. The CDR3, as DNA: TGTGCCAGCAGCAAAGGAAGTACGGACAGGCTTTATGGTAATGAGCAGTTCTTC. Translation: CASSKGSTDRLYGNEQFF.

The chain recombines TRBV19 with TRBJ2-5; 10 bases match TRBD2. Trimming at V came to 3 bases and at J to 5 bases, leaving 9 bases not matched to a gene. The CDR3 is 16 amino acids. The V gene's germline CDR1 is LNHDA and CDR2 SQIVND (reference sequence). Written as DNA, the CDR3 is TGTGCCAGTAGTATTGGGGTAGCGGGAGGTCGGGAGACCCAGTACTTC. Residues: CASSIGVAGGRETQYF.

The rearrangement uses TRBV25-1 and TRBJ2-5, with D maybe TRBD2 (6 bases). V gave up 0 bases and J gave up 4 bases, with 12 bases separating them. Germline CDR1 MGHDK, CDR2 SYGVNS. This CDR3 region has 15 residues. The CDR3 is CASSEYPGAGETQYF. The CDR3 nucleotides are TGTGCCAGCAGTGAATACCCGGGAGCGGGAGAGACCCAGTACTTC.

The genes are TRBV27 and TRBJ1-5; 7 nucleotides agree with TRBD1. This CDR3 is built from 16 residues. Unmatched junction bases numbered 7, after V lost 5 bases and J lost 0 bases. Germline V gene sequence: CDR1 MNHEY, CDR2 SMNVEV (reference sequence). The CDR3 loop reads CASSPQTGNSNQPQHF. CDR3 DNA sequence: TGTGCCAGCAGTCCCCAGACAGGGAATAGCAATCAGCCCCAGCATTTT.

The chain joins TRBV27 to TRBJ1-2, with 7 bases fitting TRBD1. The CDR3 runs 13 residues. Germline trimming cut 6 bases from V and 1 base from J; bases unmatched to any gene: 2. Germline lookup yields CDR1 MNHEY and CDR2 SMNVEV (reference sequence). CDR3 sequence: CASRGQLNYGYTF. CDR3 bases: TGTGCCAGCAGGGGACAGCTTAACTATGGCTACACCTTC.

The chain couples TRBV7-8 to TRBJ1-3, with 9 bases that match TRBD1. Unmatched junction bases numbered 3, after V lost 4 bases and J lost 2 bases. Germline V gene data show CDR1 as SGHVS and CDR2 as FQNEAQ. The CDR3 consists of 15 residues. The CDR3: CASSSHRGPGNTIYF. The CDR3 region has the DNA TGTGCCAGCAGCTCCCACAGGGGGCCTGGAAACACCATATATTTT.

The chain is built from TRBV7-2 and TRBJ2-5; TRBD1 matches 11 bases. Germline CDR1 is SGHTA and CDR2 is FQGNSA. V shed 5 bases and J 5 bases; nucleotides not matched to a gene: 7. The length of the CDR3 is 15 residues. CDR3 region: CASSPGTGGVETQYF. The CDR3 DNA is TGTGCCAGCAGCCCAGGGACAGGGGGTGTGGAGACCCAGTACTTC.

The chain carries TRBV5-1 and TRBJ2-3; TRBD2 agrees at 10 bases. This CDR3 has 18 residues. V lost 0 bases, J lost 0 bases, and 7 bases stayed unmatched. Germline V lookup: CDR1 SGHRS, CDR2 YFSETQ. CDR3 sequence reads: CASSLALAGALSTDTQYF. In nucleotides, the CDR3 is TGCGCCAGCAGCTTGGCTCTAGCGGGAGCCCTTAGCACAGATACGCAGTATTTT.

The gene calls are TRBV30 and TRBJ2-7, with a weak D call TRBD2 (6 bases). Germline CDR1 is GTSNPN and CDR2 is SVGIG (reference sequence). The CDR3 spans 14 residues. V shed 8 bases and J shed 0 bases, with 17 bases lying between them. CDR3 loop: CAGASGGASYEQYF. Here the CDR3 DNA reads TGTGCCGGCGCATCCGGCGGGGCCTCCTACGAGCAGTACTTC.